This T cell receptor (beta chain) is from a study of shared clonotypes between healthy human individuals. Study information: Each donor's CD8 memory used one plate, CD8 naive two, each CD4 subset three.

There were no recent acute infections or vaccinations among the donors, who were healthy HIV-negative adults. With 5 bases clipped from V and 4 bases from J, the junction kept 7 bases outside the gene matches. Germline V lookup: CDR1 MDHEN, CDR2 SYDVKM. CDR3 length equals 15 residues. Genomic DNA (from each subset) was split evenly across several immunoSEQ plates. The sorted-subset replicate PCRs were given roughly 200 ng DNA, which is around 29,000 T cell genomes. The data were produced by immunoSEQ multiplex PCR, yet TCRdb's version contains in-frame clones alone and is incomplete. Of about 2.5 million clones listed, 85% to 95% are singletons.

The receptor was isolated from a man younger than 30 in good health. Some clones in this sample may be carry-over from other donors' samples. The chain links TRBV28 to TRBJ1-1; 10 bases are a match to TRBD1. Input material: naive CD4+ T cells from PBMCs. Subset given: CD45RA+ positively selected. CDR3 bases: TGTGCCAGCAGTGCCCGTAGGACAGGGGGCACTGAAGCTTTCTTT. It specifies CASSARRTGGTEAFF.